Here is one TCR beta chain with its context. The antigen remains unidentified. Quantitative 5'-RACE with molecular barcodes generated TCR beta libraries. From the 5' RACE reads, TCRdb called clonotypes with MiXCR, one entry per CDR3 protein. The sample contains 200,000 to 250,000 distinct CDR3 sequences, about 10% of which appear only once. These data originate in a study of CD8 T cells in ankylosing spondylitis. Findings and limits, study-wide: A motif of 7 to 9 highly homologous TCR beta variants was seen as apparently characteristic of ankylosing spondylitis blood.

The CDR3 has 11 residues. CDR1 is SQVTM, CDR2 ANQGSEA, per germline. V lost 2 bases and J 4 bases, leaving 5 bases between the germline ends. The V call is TRBV29-1, the J call TRBJ1-2; no reliable D call. Sequencing was carried out using blood, either unsorted or a sorted T cell fraction (not recorded which). The TCR sequence derives from a male donor with ankylosing spondylitis or in good health (not recorded which). The CDR3 region is CSVESFYGYTF. In nucleotides, the CDR3 is TGCAGCGTTGAATCGTTCTATGGCTACACCTTC. The full variable domain, its missing parts supplied by reference TRBV29-1 and TRBJ1-2, is SAVISQKPSRDICQRGTSLTIQCQVDSQVTMMFWYRQQPGQSLTLIATANQGSEATYESGFVIDKFPISRPNLTFSTLTVSNMSPEDSSIYLCSVESFYGYTFGSGTRLTVV.